These T cell receptor beta chains were read from a single sample in a study of blood T cell repertoires in COVID-19. Some clones are missing from TCRdb's copy, which holds only in-frame ones; the method was immunoSEQ multiplex PCR. The table lists 250,000 to 350,000 clones, about nine tenths of them singletons, with 2.2% in the top ten. Sequencing was done on a sample of peripheral blood. These receptors all stem from a woman aged 45-60 years who had recovered from COVID-19. CDR3s include the opening cysteine and the closing phenylalanine or tryptophan. A D gene is named only where the DNA matches it firmly. A clone size is listed for some rows: how often the clone was seen (once, few, many), or a class if it is expanded.

>TRBV7-2|TRBJ1-5|-|13|-
TGTGCCAGCAGCTTAAGGGGCCATCAGCCCCAGCATTTT
CASSLRGHQPQHF
>TRBV5-1|TRBJ2-5|-|15|-
TGCGCCAGCAGCTTCCAGGACAGAGGCCAAGAGACCCAGTACTTC
CASSFQDRGQETQYF
>TRBV6-5|TRBJ2-1|-|13|many
TGTGCCAGCAGTTCGGAGGGTCGGAATGAGCAGTTCTTC
CASSSEGRNEQFF
>TRBV7-9|TRBJ1-1|-|16|-
TGTGCCAGCAGCCCGGGGAATTGGTTGACAGGACCTGAAGCTTTCTTT
CASSPGNWLTGPEAFF
>TRBV7-2|TRBJ2-2|TRBD2|18|-
TGTGCCAGCAGCTTAATAGGAGCACTAGCGGGGAACACCGGGGAGCTGTTTTTT
CASSLIGALAGNTGELFF
>TRBV27|TRBJ2-1|TRBD2|16|-
TGTGCCAGCCGAAAAACCGGACTAGCGGCGTACAATGAGCAGTTCTTC
CASRKTGLAAYNEQFF
>TRBV6-6|TRBJ2-1|TRBD2|16|-
TGTGCCAGCACCAAGGGCGGCGGGGGGGCTAGGTATGAGCAGTTCTTC
CASTKGGGGARYEQFF
>TRBV5-8|TRBJ1-4|-|16|-
TGTGCCAGCAGCCTGCTAACAGGCCCCCTTTATGAAAAACTGTTTTTT
CASSLLTGPLYEKLFF
>TRBV7-3|TRBJ2-2|-|16|-
TGTGCCAGCAGCTTCATGTCCAGGGCAGGGTCCGGGGAGCTGTTTTTT
CASSFMSRAGSGELFF
>TRBV6-1|TRBJ1-1|-|14|-
TGTGCCAGCAGTGAAGCAGGGTCCGAAAGGGAGTCTTTCTTT
CASSEAGSERESFF
>TRBV7-3|TRBJ2-1|-|13|-
TGTGCCAGCAGCTTAATTGTGGGGGGTGAGCAGTTCTTC
CASSLIVGGEQFF
>TRBV27|TRBJ1-5|TRBD1|13|once
TGTGCCAGCAGCAGGGGGCTTAGTCAGCCCCAGCATTTT
CASSRGLSQPQHF
>TRBV10-3|TRBJ2-3|TRBD2|13|-
TGTGCCATCAACCACCTTAGCGGGATGAAGCAGTATTTT
CAINHLSGMKQYF
>TRBV5-4|TRBJ2-2|-|16|-
TGTGCCAGCAGCTACGCAGGGTTAGGGCGAACCGGGGAGCTGTTTTTT
CASSYAGLGRTGELFF
>TRBV6-2/TRBV6-3|TRBJ1-5|-|17|few
-
CASSSSFRPGALQPQHF
>TRBV7-9|TRBJ1-3|-|15|-
TGTGCCAGCAGTTCCGGCCGGGTTCGTGGAAACACCATATATTTT
CASSSGRVRGNTIYF
>TRBV19|TRBJ1-2|TRBD1|17|-
TGTGCCAGTCGGCCCTTAGGGACAGCCGACCTCCCCTATGGCTACACCTTC
CASRPLGTADLPYGYTF
>TRBV19|TRBJ1-2|-|16|-
TGTGCCAGTAATGTGAAGCCAGACAGGTCCCAGCGTGGCTACACCTTC
CASNVKPDRSQRGYTF
>TRBV19|TRBJ1-1|TRBD1|16|-
TGTGCCAGTTCCGGGACAGTAGGAACCATGAACACTGAAGCTTTCTTT
CASSGTVGTMNTEAFF
>TRBV5-5|TRBJ1-3|TRBD1|15|-
TGTGCCAGCAGCTTCGGGACAGGCTCTGGAAACACCATATATTTT
CASSFGTGSGNTIYF
>TRBV11-2|TRBJ2-7|-|14|-
TGTGCCAGCAGCCCCGTGCGGACAACAATCGAGCAGTACTTC
CASSPVRTTIEQYF
>TRBV5-1|TRBJ2-2|TRBD1|15|-
TGCGCCAGCAGCGTACGGACAGGGTCCACCGGGGAGCTGTTTTTT
CASSVRTGSTGELFF
>TRBV7-9|TRBJ2-1|-|15|-
TGTGCCAGCAGCTTAGGTACGGGGCGGGGAGGCGAGCAGTTCTTC
CASSLGTGRGGEQFF
>TRBV5-6|TRBJ1-1|TRBD1|16|-
TGTGCCAGCAGCCAGACAGGGTTTAAGATGAACACTGAAGCTTTCTTT
CASSQTGFKMNTEAFF
>TRBV6-5|TRBJ1-5|-|14|-
TGTGCCAGCAGACAGCTTTATAGCAATCAGCCCCAGCATTTT
CASRQLYSNQPQHF
>TRBV11-3|TRBJ2-5|-|13|-
TGTGCCAGCAGCCAGCAGGGATCAGAGACCCAGTACTTC
CASSQQGSETQYF
>TRBV7-3|TRBJ1-6|TRBD1|14|-
TGTGCCAGCAGCTTAGGGGACAGTCGGTCACCCCTCCACTTT
CASSLGDSRSPLHF
>TRBV6-5|TRBJ1-5|TRBD1|14|-
TGTGCCAGCAGTTCCGGGACAGCTAATCAGCCCCAGCATTTT
CASSSGTANQPQHF
>TRBV5-1|TRBJ2-1|TRBD2|16|-
TGCGCCAGCAGCTTGGTGAGAGGGGAGGGCTACAATGAGCAGTTCTTC
CASSLVRGEGYNEQFF
>TRBV27|TRBJ2-7|TRBD1|15|-
TGTGCCAGCAGCCCGGACAGGGTAGTTTCCTACGAGCAGTACTTC
CASSPDRVVSYEQYF
>TRBV6-2/TRBV6-3|TRBJ1-1|TRBD1|16|-
TGTGCCAGCAGTTACTCGAAACAGGGGGCGTACACTGAAGCTTTCTTT
CASSYSKQGAYTEAFF
>TRBV5-4|TRBJ1-2|TRBD1|15|-
TGTGCCAGCAGCTTGGCCGGGACAGGGAACTATGGCTACACCTTC
CASSLAGTGNYGYTF
>TRBV27|TRBJ1-2|-|12|-
TGTGCCAGACAATCAGGGTTGGGTGGCTACACCTTC
CARQSGLGGYTF
>TRBV29-1|TRBJ2-2|TRBD1|14|-
TGCAGCACAGGGACAGGGGGGAACACCGGGGAGCTGTTTTTT
CSTGTGGNTGELFF
>TRBV27|TRBJ1-2|TRBD1|17|-
TGTGCCAGCAGTCTAACCAGGGGGCGGTCTACTCTTTATGGCTACACCTTC
CASSLTRGRSTLYGYTF
>TRBV27|TRBJ2-1|-|14|once
TGTGCCAGCAGTCCCTCTAGCTCCTACAATGAGCAGTTCTTC
CASSPSSSYNEQFF
>TRBV9|TRBJ2-1|TRBD2|16|-
TGTGCCAGCAGCGTTGGGTGGGGACTAGCGTACGGTGAGCAGTTCTTC
CASSVGWGLAYGEQFF
>TRBV30|TRBJ1-2|-|16|-
TGTGCCTGGAGTGTAGGTGGGCATACCCTATTCTATGGCTACACCTTC
CAWSVGGHTLFYGYTF
>TRBV10-2|TRBJ1-1|TRBD1|12|-
TGCGCCAGTCTACAGGGGGCCACTGAAGCTTTCTTT
CASLQGATEAFF
>TRBV19|TRBJ2-2|-|15|-
TGTGCCAGTAGTGTTTCTAGGGGGTTAACCGGGGAGCTGTTTTTT
CASSVSRGLTGELFF